Included here is one T cell receptor beta chain sequence, with context. The antigen is unknown. RNA transcripts served as the template for amplifying TCR beta CDR3 regions. TCR CDR3 regions were first amplified by RT-PCR with HTBI primers. TCRdb analysed the multiplex PCR reads with MiXCR anew, one entry per CDR3 protein. The sample yields about 47,000 distinct CDR3 sequences, less than 65% seen once. The data were obtained in a study of T cells in Graves' hyperthyroidism and ophthalmopathy. Overall study findings and caveats: Through a model of 13 V-J features, ophthalmopathy was separated from stable hyperthyroidism. The model identified upcoming ophthalmopathy a median approximately 6.4 months ahead of onset.

This receptor was taken from a man between 18 and 29 years old with Graves' hyperthyroidism. The sequenced material came from peripheral blood or thyroid tissue (not recorded which).

CDR3 region: CASSQDGGVWTSGNTIYF. As DNA, the CDR3 is TGTGCCAGCAGCCAAGACGGGGGGGTCTGGACTTCTGGAAACACCATATATTTT. The V gene is TRBV14, the J gene TRBJ1-3, with a weak D call TRBD1 (5 bases). Between the trimmed V and J ends, which lost 0 bases and 1 base, there was a span of 16 bases. The CDR3 spans 18 residues. Germline values: CDR1 SGHDN, CDR2 FVKESK.